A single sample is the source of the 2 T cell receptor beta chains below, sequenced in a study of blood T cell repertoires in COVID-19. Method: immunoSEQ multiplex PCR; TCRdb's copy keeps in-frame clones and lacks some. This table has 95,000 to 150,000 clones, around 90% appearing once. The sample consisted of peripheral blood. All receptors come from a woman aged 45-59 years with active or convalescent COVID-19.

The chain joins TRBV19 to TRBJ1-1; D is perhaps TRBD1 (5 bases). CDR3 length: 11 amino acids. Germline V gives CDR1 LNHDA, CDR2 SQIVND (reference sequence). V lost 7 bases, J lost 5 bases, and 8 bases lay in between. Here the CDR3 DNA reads TGTGCCAGTAAGAAGGGGACTGAAGCTTTCTTT. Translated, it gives CASKKGTEAFF.

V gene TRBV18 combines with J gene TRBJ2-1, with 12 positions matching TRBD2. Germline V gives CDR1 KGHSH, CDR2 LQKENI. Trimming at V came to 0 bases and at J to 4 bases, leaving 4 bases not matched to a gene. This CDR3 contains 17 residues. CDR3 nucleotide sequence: TGTGCCAGCTCACCACCGGGACTAGCGGGCCCATACAATGAGCAGTTCTTC. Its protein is CASSPPGLAGPYNEQFF.